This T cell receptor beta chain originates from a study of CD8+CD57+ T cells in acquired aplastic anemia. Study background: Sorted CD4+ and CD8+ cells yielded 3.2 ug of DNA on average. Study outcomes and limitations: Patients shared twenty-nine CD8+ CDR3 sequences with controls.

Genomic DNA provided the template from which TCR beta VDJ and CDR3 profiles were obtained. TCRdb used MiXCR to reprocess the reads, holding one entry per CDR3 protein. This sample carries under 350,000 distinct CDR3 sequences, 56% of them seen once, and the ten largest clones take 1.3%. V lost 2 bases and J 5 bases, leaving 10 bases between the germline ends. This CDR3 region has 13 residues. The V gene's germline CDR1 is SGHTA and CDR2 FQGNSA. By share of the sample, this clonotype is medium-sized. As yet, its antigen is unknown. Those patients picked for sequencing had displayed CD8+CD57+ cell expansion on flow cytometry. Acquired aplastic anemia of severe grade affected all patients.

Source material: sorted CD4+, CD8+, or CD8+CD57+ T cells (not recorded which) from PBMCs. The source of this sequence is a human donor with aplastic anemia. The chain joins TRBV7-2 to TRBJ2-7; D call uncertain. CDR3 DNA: TGTGCCAGCAGCTTACCGGCCGCAAACGAGCAGTACTTC. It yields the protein CASSLPAANEQYF.